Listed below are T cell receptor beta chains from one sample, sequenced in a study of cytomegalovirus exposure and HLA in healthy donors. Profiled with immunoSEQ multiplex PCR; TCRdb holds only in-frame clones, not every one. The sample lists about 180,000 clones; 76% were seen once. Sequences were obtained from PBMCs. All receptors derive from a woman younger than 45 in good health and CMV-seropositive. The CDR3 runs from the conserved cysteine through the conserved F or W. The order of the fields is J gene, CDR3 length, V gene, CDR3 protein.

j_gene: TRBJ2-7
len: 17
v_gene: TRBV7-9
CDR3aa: CASSYFLQGLGSYEQYF

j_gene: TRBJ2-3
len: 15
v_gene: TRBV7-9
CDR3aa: CASSSGLAGTDTQYF

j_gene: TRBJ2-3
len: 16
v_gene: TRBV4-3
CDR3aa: CASSQGSGGAADTQYF

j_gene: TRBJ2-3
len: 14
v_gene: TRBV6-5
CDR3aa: CASSFKLPTDTQYF

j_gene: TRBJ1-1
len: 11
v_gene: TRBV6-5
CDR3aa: CASSQGIEAFF

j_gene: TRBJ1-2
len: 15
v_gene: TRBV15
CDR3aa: CATSRDRSTRGGYTF

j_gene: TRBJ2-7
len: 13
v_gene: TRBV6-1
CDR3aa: CASSRQGVFEQYF

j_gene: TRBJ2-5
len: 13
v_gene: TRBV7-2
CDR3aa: CASSGDSVETQYF

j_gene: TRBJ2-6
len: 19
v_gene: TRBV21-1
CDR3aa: CASSKDLETGASGANVLTF

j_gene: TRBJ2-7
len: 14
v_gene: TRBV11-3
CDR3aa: CASSFRRGTGEQYF

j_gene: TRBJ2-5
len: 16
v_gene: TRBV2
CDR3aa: CASSGSSGGPAETQYF

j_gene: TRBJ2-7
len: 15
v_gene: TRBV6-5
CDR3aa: CASSYTRVGGYEQYF

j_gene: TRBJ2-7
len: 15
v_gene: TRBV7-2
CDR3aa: CASRELAGAVYEQYF

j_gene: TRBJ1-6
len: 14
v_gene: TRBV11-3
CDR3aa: CASSLGQGNSPLHF

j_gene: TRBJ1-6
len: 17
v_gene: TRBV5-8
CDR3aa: CASSNRGQSSYNSPLHF

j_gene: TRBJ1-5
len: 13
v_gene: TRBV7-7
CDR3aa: CASSRGVAQPQHF

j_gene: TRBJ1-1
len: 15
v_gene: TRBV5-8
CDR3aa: CASSLHRGGNTEAFF

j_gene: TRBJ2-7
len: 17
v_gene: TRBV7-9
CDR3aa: CASSLAGRGSLSYEQYF

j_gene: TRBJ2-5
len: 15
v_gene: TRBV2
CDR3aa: CASSKEDSLQETQYF

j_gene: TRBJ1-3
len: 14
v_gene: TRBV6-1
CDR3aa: CASSESGSANTIYF

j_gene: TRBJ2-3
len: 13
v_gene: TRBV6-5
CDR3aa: CASSRTGGDTQYF

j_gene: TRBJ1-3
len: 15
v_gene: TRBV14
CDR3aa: CASSRKQGTRNTIYF

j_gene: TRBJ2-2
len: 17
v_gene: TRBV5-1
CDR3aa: CASSTGLAGGQTGELFF

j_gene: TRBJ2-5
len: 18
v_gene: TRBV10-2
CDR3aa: CASSESEDGGAFQETQYF

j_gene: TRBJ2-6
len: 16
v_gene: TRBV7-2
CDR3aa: CASSLDDRAGANVLTF

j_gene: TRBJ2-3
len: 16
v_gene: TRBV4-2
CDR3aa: CASSQGGSGYTDTQYF

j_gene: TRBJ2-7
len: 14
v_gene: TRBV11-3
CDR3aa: CASSPSSGGYEQYF

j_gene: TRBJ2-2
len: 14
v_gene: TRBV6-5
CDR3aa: CASSLTGGPGELFF

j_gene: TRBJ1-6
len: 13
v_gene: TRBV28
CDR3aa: CASSLRDRYTLHF

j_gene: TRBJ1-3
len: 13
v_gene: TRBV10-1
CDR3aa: CASSETRGNTIYF

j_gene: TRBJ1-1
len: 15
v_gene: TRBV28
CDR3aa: CASSYRGPMNTEAFF

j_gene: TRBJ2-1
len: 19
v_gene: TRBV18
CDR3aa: CASSPARTSGGTSYNEQFF

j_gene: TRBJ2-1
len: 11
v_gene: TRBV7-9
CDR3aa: CASSSKNEQFF

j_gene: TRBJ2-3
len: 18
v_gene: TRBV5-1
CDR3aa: CASSLWYTGTGRTDTQYF

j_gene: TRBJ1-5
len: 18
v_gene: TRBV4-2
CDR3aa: CASSQDGREAFSNQPQHF

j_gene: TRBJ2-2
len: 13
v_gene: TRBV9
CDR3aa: CASSVGDSGELFF

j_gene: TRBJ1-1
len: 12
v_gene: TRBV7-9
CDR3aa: CASSSTYRGAFF

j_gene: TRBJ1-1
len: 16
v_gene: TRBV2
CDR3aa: CASSHPAPTDNTEAFF

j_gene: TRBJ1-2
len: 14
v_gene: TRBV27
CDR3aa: CASSVDRGGAGYTF

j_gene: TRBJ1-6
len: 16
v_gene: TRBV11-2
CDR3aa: CASSRLGTVNNSPLHF

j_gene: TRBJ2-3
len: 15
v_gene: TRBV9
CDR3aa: CASSVGLAATDTQYF

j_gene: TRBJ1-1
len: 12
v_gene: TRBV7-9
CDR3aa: CASLSGGPEAFF

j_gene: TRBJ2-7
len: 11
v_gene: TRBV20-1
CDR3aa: CSVRGQGGQYF

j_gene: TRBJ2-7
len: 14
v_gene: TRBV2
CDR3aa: CASEGLAENYEQYF

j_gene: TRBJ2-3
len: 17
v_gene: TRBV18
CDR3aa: CASSPSTDSRGLDTQYF

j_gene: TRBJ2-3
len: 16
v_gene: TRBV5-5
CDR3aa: CASSVLGGASTDTQYF

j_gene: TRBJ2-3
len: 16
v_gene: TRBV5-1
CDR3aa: CASSGLGAGGADTQYF

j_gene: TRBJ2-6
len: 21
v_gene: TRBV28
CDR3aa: CASRSDQVTGTGGSGANGLTF

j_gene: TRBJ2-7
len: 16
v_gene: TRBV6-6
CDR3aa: CASSYGTSGRTYEQYF

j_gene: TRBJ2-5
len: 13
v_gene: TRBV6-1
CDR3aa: CASPGGTVETQYF

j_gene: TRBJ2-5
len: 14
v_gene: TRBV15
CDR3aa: CATSRGEYQETQYF

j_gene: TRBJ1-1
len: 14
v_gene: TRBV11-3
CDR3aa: CASSLPPGGTEAFF

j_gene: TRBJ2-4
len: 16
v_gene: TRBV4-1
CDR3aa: CASSQRGRGRQNIQYF